Listed below are T cell receptor beta chains from one sample, sequenced in a study of T cells in Graves' hyperthyroidism and ophthalmopathy. TCRdb used MiXCR to reprocess the multiplex PCR reads, holding one entry per CDR3 protein. This sample has approximately 320,000 distinct CDR3 sequences, with approximately 17% found just once. The specimen was blood. The receptors originated from a young man with Graves' hyperthyroidism. The conserved cysteine and the conserved F or W are not part of the CDR3 here. The D gene is left open where the match is weak.

D,V,CDR3
-,TRBV20-1,SAQQGNQPQH
TRBD2,TRBV15,ATTSGRARNEQF
-,TRBV7-2,ASARWDEQY
-,TRBV28,ASSLGSRDRYT
-,TRBV20-1,SARDFGVSSAEAF
-,TRBV7-2,ASSLDAYTDTQY
TRBD1,TRBV24-1,ATSDPKGGAYYGYT
-,TRBV5-1,ASSLDRGYSTDTQY
TRBD2,TRBV11-2,ASSLGVAGGYEQY
-,TRBV4-1,ASSRMGNQPQH
-,TRBV20-1,SAVRGEGGYT
TRBD2,TRBV7-9,ASSSTSGPVGEQY
-,TRBV7-3,ASSLVGRSGETQY
-,TRBV20-1,SARDPEGGAF
TRBD1,TRBV6-2/TRBV6-3,ASSYSRGRRGRTEAF
-,TRBV12-3/TRBV12-4,ASSSPRGQIEF
-,TRBV5-1,ASSPHPDFYNEQF
TRBD2,TRBV29-1,SAREAGLPYEQY
-,TRBV12-3/TRBV12-4,ASSSPANRNQPQH
-,TRBV7-9,ASSRREAVEKLF
-,TRBV7-8,ASSLVVGDNEQF
-,TRBV27,ASSYEGNSPLH
TRBD2,TRBV7-8,ASSSHKPRLAGGENEQF
-,TRBV27,ASSLSTGQIYEQY
-,TRBV3-1,ASSQAGTDYEQY
-,TRBV5-1,ASSYTGAENGYT
TRBD1,TRBV3-1,ASSPDRGIRGYT
-,TRBV5-5,ASSPTMTAGGTDTQY
-,TRBV11-3,ASRMGVTEAF
-,TRBV24-1,ATSRRQGTTDTQY
-,TRBV30,AWSDRASYEQY
TRBD1,TRBV24-1,ATSDPGQGVSEAF
-,TRBV12-3/TRBV12-4,ASSGRGGNQPQH
-,TRBV28,ASSPRQTKNIQY
TRBD1,TRBV29-1,SVGTGGNEKLF
-,TRBV20-1,SASQWGRTYEQY
-,TRBV28,ASSEGAGANEKLF
-,TRBV5-6,ASSLSYGGYEQY
TRBD1,TRBV20-1,SATGTGSSREQF
-,TRBV30,AWTTGGGGAETQY
-,TRBV20-1,SASTRAGGSETQY
-,TRBV20-1,SAISIVRSSYEQY
-,TRBV19,ASSIAYGRSEYYEQY
-,TRBV20-1,SARVTGRNYEQY
-,TRBV30,AWSPGIGTQY
-,TRBV7-8,ASSPDSGEQF
-,TRBV29-1,SAKVAVSSYNEQF
-,TRBV3-1,ASSEKWGFEQF
TRBD1,TRBV2,ASSGQGAEADTQY
TRBD1,TRBV28,ASSLYKTKKGQGGDNEQF
TRBD1,TRBV9,ASSMGQGATEAF